This TCR beta chain came from a study of OX40 agonist ivuxolimab in advanced cancers. Study information: In this cohort, patients received ivuxolimab, an agonistic anti-OX40 (CD134) antibody.

V lost 2 bases to trimming and J lost 1 base, with 11 bases between them. Germline assignment: CDR1 SGHVS and CDR2 FQNEAQ. This CDR3 has 15 residues. Sequenced by immunoSEQ multiplex PCR; TCRdb stores in-frame clones only, minus some. This table has about 79,000 clones, roughly 94% appearing once. Researchers took blood at baseline, on cycle 4 day 1, and on cycle 7 day 1. The receptor was derived from an adult with an advanced solid tumor such as melanoma, head and neck, liver or kidney cancer. The sequenced sample was CD4+ or CD8+ T cells sorted from blood, obtained in a trial of the OX40 agonist ivuxolimab. V gene TRBV7-8 combines with J gene TRBJ1-1; a possible D gene is TRBD1 (5 bases). CDR3 in DNA: TGTGCCAGCAGCTTATATGGCAGGGAGAACACTGAAGCTTTCTTT. Its translation is CASSLYGRENTEAFF.